These 25 T cell receptor beta chains were all obtained from the same sample, sequenced in a study of OX40 agonist ivuxolimab in advanced cancers. Libraries were prepared by immunoSEQ multiplex PCR; TCRdb keeps only in-frame clonotypes and omits some of them. The sample shows 55,000 to 80,000 clones, 91% of them seen only once. Sequencing was performed on CD4+ or CD8+ T cells sorted from blood, taken in a trial of the OX40 agonist ivuxolimab. These receptors came from an adult with an advanced solid tumor such as melanoma, head and neck, liver or kidney cancer.

The V and J genes are TRBV27 and TRBJ2-1, with D perhaps TRBD2 (5 bases). Germline V lookup: CDR1 MNHEY, CDR2 SMNVEV (reference sequence). The CDR3 contains 16 residues. Trimming pared 7 bases from V and 0 bases from J, leaving 16 bases between. The CDR3 sequence: CASTPFSAYSYNEQFF. CDR3 nucleotides: TGTGCCAGCACCCCCTTTAGCGCGTACTCCTACAATGAGCAGTTCTTC.

The chain joins TRBV5-1 to TRBJ1-1; D is possibly TRBD1 (5 bases). V was pared by 3 bases and J by 1 base, with 10 bases between. This CDR3 has 14 amino acids. Germline V gives CDR1 SGHRS, CDR2 YFSETQ. The CDR3 DNA is TGCGCCAGCAGCTCGGGACTCCAGAACACTGAAGCTTTCTTT. This codes for CASSSGLQNTEAFF.

This clone was seen just once. This chain's CDR3 is CASSLWGRAAGELFF. Written as DNA, the CDR3 is TGTGCCAGCAGTTTGTGGGGGAGGGCCGCCGGGGAGCTGTTTTTT. This sequence joins TRBV28 and TRBJ2-2, with 7 bases fitting TRBD2. After removal of 3 bases from V and 6 bases from J, the junction contained 7 bases not matched to a gene. Germline V lookup: CDR1 MDHEN, CDR2 SYDVKM. CDR3 length: 15 amino acids.

The chain employs TRBV5-1 and TRBJ2-3; D is unclear. Germline assignment: CDR1 SGHRS and CDR2 YFSETQ. V was trimmed by 1 base and J by 3 bases, leaving 6 bases between them. This CDR3 contains 13 residues. CDR3 sequence reads: CASSLRETDTQYF. CDR3 coding DNA: TGCGCCAGCAGCTTGAGAGAAACAGATACGCAGTATTTT.

CDR3 sequence: CASSLAAGAGTDTQYF. In DNA, the CDR3 is TGTGCCAGCAGCTTGGCGGCGGGAGCGGGCACAGATACGCAGTATTTT. This sequence joins TRBV5-4 and TRBJ2-3; 7 bases agree with TRBD2. J gave up 1 base and V 0 bases, and 5 bases lay outside the gene matches. The CDR3 is made up of 16 amino acids. The germline V gene has CDR1 SGHNT and CDR2 YYREEE (reference sequence).

V is TRBV19 and J is TRBJ1-1, with unresolved D. Looked up from germline, CDR1 is LNHDA and CDR2 is SQIVND (reference sequence). The CDR3 has 15 amino acids. V lost 5 bases and J lost 0, with 13 bases in between. The CDR3 loop reads CASSPGPEMNTEAFF. The CDR3 DNA is TGTGCCAGTAGTCCCGGTCCTGAGATGAACACTGAAGCTTTCTTT.

V usage is TRBV6-1 and J usage is TRBJ2-3; 9 bases fit TRBD2. V lost 7 bases and J lost 4; bases outside the gene matches: 9. Germline V gene lookup returns CDR1 MNHNS and CDR2 SASEGT. There are 15 residues in the CDR3. CDR3 sequence (DNA): TGTGCCAGCACCCAACGGGCGGGAGGGCCAGATACGCAGTATTTT. As protein: CASTQRAGGPDTQYF.

The chain employs TRBV9 and TRBJ1-2; D unresolved. Germline assignment: CDR1 SGDLS and CDR2 YYNGEE. V was clipped by 4 bases and J by 4 bases, with 14 bases between them. The CDR3 is made up of 14 amino acids. CDR3 residues: CASSPTSSSYGYTF. The CDR3 DNA reads as TGTGCCAGCAGCCCCACCAGTTCGAGCTATGGCTACACCTTC.

In DNA, the CDR3 is TGTGCCAGCAGCTATAGACAGGGGTGGGTCTACGAGCAGTACTTC. As protein: CASSYRQGWVYEQYF. The chain combines TRBV7-2 with TRBJ2-7, with TRBD1 matching 8 bases. With V trimmed by 4 bases and J by 3 bases, 8 bases remained unmatched. The V gene's germline CDR1 is SGHTA and CDR2 FQGNSA. The CDR3 is made up of 15 amino acids.

The gene calls are TRBV19 and TRBJ1-5, with 7 bases identical to TRBD1. V lost 9 bases to trimming and J lost 5 bases; unmatched junction nucleotides: 13. The CDR3 sequence is 15 residues long. Germline V lookup: CDR1 LNHDA, CDR2 SQIVND (reference sequence). CDR3 amino acids: CASLPGTAGDQPQHF. CDR3 in DNA: TGTGCCAGCTTACCCGGGACAGCCGGAGATCAGCCCCAGCATTTT.

The chain employs TRBV28 and TRBJ2-3, with 7 bases fitting TRBD1. CDR1 and CDR2 (germline): MDHEN, SYDVKM. V lost 3 bases, J lost 0 bases, and 9 bases stayed unmatched. CDR3 size: 17 residues. This CDR3 reads CASSFRRGQESTDTQYF. As DNA, the CDR3 is TGTGCCAGCAGTTTTCGCCGAGGACAGGAGAGCACAGATACGCAGTATTTT.

The count of this clone is one. Here the CDR3 DNA reads TGTGCCAGCAGCCAAGCCTGGTATGGCTACACCTTC. The encoded protein is CASSQAWYGYTF. The chain joins TRBV14 to TRBJ1-2; the D is unclear. V was trimmed by 1 base and J by 5 bases, leaving 5 bases between them. The CDR3 sequence is 12 residues long. Germline-derived CDR1 and CDR2 are SGHDN and FVKESK.

The chain links TRBV5-1 to TRBJ2-7; no clear D gene. CDR3 length equals 15 residues. Trimming shortened V by 0 bases and J by 0 bases, and 10 bases separated the two germline ends. Germline CDR1 reads SGHRS; CDR2 reads YFSETQ. The CDR3 sequence: CASSLVGRSSYEQYF. The CDR3 nucleotides are TGCGCCAGCAGCTTGGTTGGCAGGAGCTCCTACGAGCAGTACTTC.

The chain employs TRBV14 and TRBJ2-2; 7 bases line up with TRBD2. Germline V gene data show CDR1 as SGHDN and CDR2 as FVKESK. V shed 1 base, J shed 1 base, and the junction held 3 bases outside the gene matches. CDR3 size: 16 residues. The CDR3 protein is CASSQVPGGNTGELFF. CDR3 nucleotide sequence: TGTGCCAGCAGCCAAGTCCCGGGAGGGAACACCGGGGAGCTGTTTTTT.

The rearrangement uses TRBV11-1 and TRBJ1-5; D may be TRBD1 (5 bases). Between the trimmed V and J ends, which lost 5 bases and 6 bases, there was a span of 17 bases. This CDR3 is 15 amino acids long. Germline values: CDR1 SGHAT, CDR2 FQDESV (reference sequence). CDR3 amino acids: CASSAQEGKGQPQHF. The CDR3 nucleotides read TGTGCCAGCAGCGCACAGGAAGGAAAAGGTCAGCCCCAGCATTTT.

This clone was counted only a few times. The chain joins TRBV12-5 to TRBJ2-7; 7 bases agree with TRBD1. CDR3 size: 16 residues. Germline CDR1 LGHNT, CDR2 FRNRAP. V trimming: 2 bases; J trimming: 7 bases; junction bases outside the gene matches: 14. The CDR3 protein is CASGLFVRGFPREQYF. In nucleotides, the CDR3 is TGTGCTAGTGGTTTGTTTGTCAGGGGGTTTCCTAGGGAGCAGTACTTC.

The chain recombines TRBV28 with TRBJ2-2, with TRBD2 matching 8 bases. The CDR3 totals 14 residues. The J segment lost 6 bases and the V segment lost 6 bases, leaving 6 bases of the junction unmatched. Looked up from germline, CDR1 is MDHEN and CDR2 is SYDVKM. The CDR3 region has the DNA TGTGCCAGCAGAGCAGCGGGAGTCCCCGGGGAGCTGTTTTTT. Its translation is CASRAAGVPGELFF.

J is TRBJ2-7 and V is TRBV7-8, with a tentative D call TRBD2 (6 bases). Trimming took 5 bases from V and 1 from J, leaving 15 bases between them. The CDR3 covers 15 residues. The germline gives CDR1 SGHVS, CDR2 FQNEAQ. CDR3 in DNA: TGTGCCAGCAGCCCCGGGACTTTCCATTCCTACGAGCAGTACTTC. Translating it yields CASSPGTFHSYEQYF.

The chain recombines TRBV4-1 with TRBJ1-4; no reliable D call. This CDR3 spans 16 amino acids. V gave up 3 bases and J gave up 7 bases, with 18 bases separating them. The germline CDR1 and CDR2 sequences are MGHRA and YSYEKL. The DNA of the CDR3 is TGCGCCAGCAGCCACGTAGTGGGAGCCCGGCCTGAAAAACTGTTTTTT. Translation: CASSHVVGARPEKLFF.

This rearrangement joins TRBV23-1 to TRBJ2-5, with 8 bases fitting TRBD1. TRBV23-1 is recorded as an ORF, its role being uncertain. Losses at the gene ends were 2 bases for V and 2 bases for J; bases not matched to a gene: 4. The CDR3 totals 15 residues. The CDR3 here is CASSQPDRAQETQYF. The CDR3 region has the DNA TGCGCCAGCAGTCAACCGGACAGGGCTCAAGAGACCCAGTACTTC.

The rearrangement joins TRBV6-1 to TRBJ2-3; D ambiguous. V was trimmed by 4 bases and J by 3 bases, leaving 5 bases between them. Germline V CDR1 and CDR2: MNHNS, SASEGT. The CDR3 totals 12 residues. CDR3 protein: CASSGPTDTQYF. CDR3 in DNA: TGTGCCAGCAGTGGTCCGACAGATACGCAGTATTTT.

The rearrangement uses TRBV7-3 and TRBJ2-2; 9 bases map to TRBD2. This CDR3 contains 16 residues. V trimming: 5 bases; J trimming: 2 bases; junction bases outside the gene matches: 6. Germline V gene lookup returns CDR1 SGHTA and CDR2 FQGTGA. In DNA, the CDR3 is TGTGCCAGCAGCCTCCCAGCGGGAGGAAACACCGGGGAGCTGTTTTTT. As protein: CASSLPAGGNTGELFF.

The V and J genes are TRBV2 and TRBJ1-3; D remains unclear. The CDR3 runs 12 residues. Germline V gene sequence: CDR1 SNHLY, CDR2 FYNNEI. The V gene lost 3 bases and the J gene lost 5 bases, with 5 bases spanning the gap. CDR3 amino acids: CASSEWRNTIYF. CDR3 sequence (DNA): TGTGCCAGCAGTGAGTGGCGAAACACCATATATTTT.

The chain uses TRBV28 and TRBJ2-1; weak D call: TRBD1 (5 bases). The CDR3 loop spans 16 amino acids. V was trimmed by 5 bases and J by 7 bases, leaving 21 bases between them. Looked up from germline, CDR1 is MDHEN and CDR2 is SYDVKM. The CDR3 region is CASSGQGSIIANEQFF. The CDR3 DNA reads as TGTGCCAGCAGTGGGCAGGGTTCCATAATTGCGAATGAGCAGTTCTTC. Complete variable domain (other parts from reference TRBV28 and TRBJ2-1): DVKVTQSSRYLVKRTGEKVFLECVQDMDHENMFWYRQDPGLGLRLIYFSYDVKMKEKGDIPEGYSVSREKKERFSLILESASTNQTSMYLCASSGQGSIIANEQFFGPGTRLTVL.

Of note for this clone: At one boundary the junction diverges from the germline segment, which might be a read error. This rearrangement joins TRBV9 to TRBJ1-2; no clear D. CDR1 is SGDLS and CDR2 is YYNGEE in the germline V gene. The CDR3 is 15 residues long. CDR3 sequence (DNA): TGTACCAGCAGCGCCTACCCGGAGGCAGGCTATGGCTACACCTTC. Protein sequence: CTSSAYPEAGYGYTF.